A selection of T cell receptor beta chains follows, all from one sample in a study of CD8 T cell repertoires and HIV-1 epitope variants. Antigens of these TCRs are unknown. Clones were read by immunoSEQ multiplex PCR, and TCRdb kept only the in-frame ones, dropping some. The sample has approximately 5,000 clones, more than 60% seen once. Sequenced input: cultured CD8+ T cells derived from PBMCs. The receptors come from a male donor with HIV. The CDR3 runs from the conserved cysteine through the conserved F or W. Each record gives: CDR3 protein, CDR3 DNA, J gene, clone size, D gene, V gene. The D gene is left open where the match is weak. Only some rows state a clone size, as once, few, many or a class for expanded clones.

CASSFGAFDEKLFF,TGTGCCAGCAGTTTCGGCGCCTTTGATGAAAAACTGTTTTTT,TRBJ1-4,NA,NA,TRBV27
CASSSTQGQGYGEQFF,TGTGCCAGCAGCTCGACCCAGGGACAGGGTTATGGTGAGCAGTTCTTC,TRBJ2-1,NA,TRBD1,TRBV11-2
CATSRERNTGEETQYF,TGTGCCACCAGCAGAGAAAGAAACACAGGAGAAGAGACCCAGTACTTC,TRBJ2-5,NA,NA,TRBV15
CASSQDLEAGTWGYTF,TGCGCCAGCAGCCAAGATCTGGAGGCAGGGACCTGGGGCTACACCTTC,TRBJ1-2,NA,NA,TRBV4-3
CASSEVRQVNTGELFF,TGTGCCAGCAGTGAAGTACGACAGGTCAACACCGGGGAGCTGTTTTTT,TRBJ2-2,NA,NA,TRBV2
CASRDSGNTEAFF,TGTGCCAGCAGGGACTCAGGGAACACTGAAGCTTTCTTT,TRBJ1-1,few,NA,TRBV7-3
CASSYSRGYEQYF,TGTGCCAGCAGTTACTCTCGGGGCTACGAGCAGTACTTC,TRBJ2-7,NA,NA,TRBV6-5
CASRGKGRDTQYF,TGTGCCAGCAGGGGTAAAGGCAGGGATACGCAGTATTTT,TRBJ2-3,NA,NA,TRBV6-5
CASSLVDRELFF,TGCGCCAGCAGCTTAGTAGACCGGGAGCTGTTTTTT,TRBJ2-2,few,NA,TRBV5-1
CASSLGPGQLEMNTEAFF,TGTGCCAGCAGCTTAGGTCCCGGCCAGTTGGAGATGAACACTGAAGCTTTCTTT,TRBJ1-1,few,NA,TRBV11-3
CASSLRGNRGGSYEQYF,TGCGCCAGCAGCTTACGGGGAAACAGGGGGGGCTCCTACGAGCAGTACTTC,TRBJ2-7,NA,NA,TRBV7-2
CASSLGGAADTQYF,TGTGCCAGCAGCCTAGGGGGGGCCGCAGATACGCAGTATTTT,TRBJ2-3,NA,NA,TRBV7-3
CASSLAPSGEETQYF,TGTGCCAGCAGCTTGGCCCCTAGCGGGGAAGAGACCCAGTACTTC,TRBJ2-5,NA,TRBD2,TRBV5-8
CASRLGEYSEKLFF,TGCGCCAGCCGCCTAGGGGAATATAGTGAAAAACTGTTTTTT,TRBJ1-4,NA,NA,TRBV5-1
CASRWGLAVSNTGELFF,TGTGCCAGTAGATGGGGGCTGGCCGTTTCGAACACCGGGGAGCTGTTTTTT,TRBJ2-2,few,NA,TRBV19
CASSYSTGAGANVLTF,TGTGCCAGCAGTTACTCGACGGGGGCTGGGGCCAACGTCCTGACTTTC,TRBJ2-6,NA,NA,TRBV6-5
CASSLLENPYNEQFF,TGTGCCAGCAGTTTACTGGAGAACCCCTACAATGAGCAGTTCTTC,TRBJ2-1,NA,NA,TRBV27
CASSSWTRENTGELFF,TGTGCCAGCAGCTCCTGGACCAGAGAGAACACCGGGGAGCTGTTTTTT,TRBJ2-2,few,NA,TRBV5-6
CASSQRSNQPQHF,TGCGCCAGCAGTCAACGGAGCAATCAGCCCCAGCATTTT,TRBJ1-5,NA,NA,TRBV23-1
CAADPDTQYF,TGTGCTGCCGACCCAGATACGCAGTATTTT,TRBJ2-3,NA,NA,TRBV7-7
CASSLGQYLREQYF,TGTGCCAGCAGCTTGGGACAGTACCTTCGTGAGCAGTACTTC,TRBJ2-7,NA,TRBD1,TRBV11-2
CAIMDWQGPSNTEAFF,TGTGCCATCATGGATTGGCAGGGGCCCAGTAACACTGAAGCTTTCTTT,TRBJ1-1,NA,NA,TRBV10-3
CASRSGTTPYEQYF,TGCGCCAGCAGATCCGGGACTACGCCTTACGAGCAGTACTTC,TRBJ2-7,few,TRBD2,TRBV5-1
CASSLSPDTEPLHF,TGTGCCAGCAGTTTAAGTCCTGACACCGAACCCCTCCACTTT,TRBJ1-6,NA,NA,TRBV28
CASSPLQGAEDYGYTF,TGTGCCAGCAGTCCCCTCCAGGGGGCGGAGGACTATGGCTACACCTTC,TRBJ1-2,NA,TRBD1,TRBV28
CASSLNRREQYF,TGTGCCAGCAGCTTGAACAGGAGGGAGCAGTACTTC,TRBJ2-7,NA,NA,TRBV5-4
CASSLEDREGYNEQFF,TGTGCCAGCAGCTTAGAGGACAGGGAGGGCTACAATGAGCAGTTCTTC,TRBJ2-1,NA,NA,TRBV11-2
CAWRDFGQGDPEAFF,TGTGCCTGGAGAGATTTCGGACAGGGAGATCCTGAAGCTTTCTTT,TRBJ1-1,NA,TRBD1,TRBV30
CASKGVTYEQYF,TGTGCCAGTAAAGGGGTTACCTACGAGCAGTACTTC,TRBJ2-7,few,NA,TRBV19
CASSFVSTSGSSGEQYF,TGTGCCAGCAGCTTCGTTTCGACTAGCGGGAGTTCGGGGGAGCAGTACTTC,TRBJ2-7,NA,TRBD2,TRBV11-1
CASGGTGDNYGYTF,TGTGCCAGCGGGGGGACAGGTGACAACTATGGCTACACCTTC,TRBJ1-2,NA,TRBD1,TRBV6-5
CASSPPPRGYEQYF,TGTGCCAGCAGTCCTCCTCCCCGGGGCTACGAGCAGTACTTC,TRBJ2-7,NA,NA,TRBV28
CASDFGQGSDEQYF,TGTGCCAGCGACTTTGGACAGGGAAGCGACGAGCAGTACTTC,TRBJ2-7,few,TRBD1,TRBV2
CASSLGGQDEKLFF,TGCGCCAGCAGCTTGGGGGGGCAGGATGAAAAACTGTTTTTT,TRBJ1-4,NA,NA,TRBV5-1
CASSLAEWETQYF,TGTGCCAGCAGTCTCGCCGAGTGGGAGACCCAGTACTTC,TRBJ2-5,NA,NA,TRBV28
CASSLYGEQYF,TGTGCCAGCAGCTTGTATGGGGAGCAGTACTTC,TRBJ2-7,NA,NA,TRBV5-6
CASSLLGQGDEQFF,TGTGCCAGCAGTTTACTAGGGCAGGGAGATGAGCAGTTCTTC,TRBJ2-1,few,NA,TRBV27
CASSFGPTYEQYF,TGTGCCAGCAGCTTCGGGCCTACCTACGAGCAGTACTTC,TRBJ2-7,NA,NA,TRBV5-4
CASSQDRELMNTEAFF,TGTGCCAGCAGCCAAGACAGGGAGCTCATGAACACTGAAGCTTTCTTT,TRBJ1-1,NA,NA,TRBV14
CASSASGTVYEQYF,TGTGCCAGCAGCGCCTCCGGGACGGTCTACGAGCAGTACTTC,TRBJ2-7,NA,NA,TRBV6-1
CSVDGLRDRAYNEQFF,TGCAGCGTTGATGGGCTCCGGGACAGGGCCTACAATGAGCAGTTCTTC,TRBJ2-1,once,TRBD1,TRBV29-1
CASSPLLPPPTRYEQYF,TGCGCCAGCAGCCCCCTTCTACCGCCGCCCACTCGCTACGAGCAGTACTTC,TRBJ2-7,few,NA,TRBV5-1
CASRSTGDSYEQYF,TGTGCCAGCAGATCTACAGGAGACTCCTACGAGCAGTACTTC,TRBJ2-7,few,NA,TRBV27
CASSQVGPAGAVNEQFF,TGCGCCAGCAGCCAAGTGGGTCCAGCGGGAGCCGTCAATGAGCAGTTCTTC,TRBJ2-1,once,TRBD2,TRBV4-1
CASRDRGSYNEQFF,TGTGCCAGCAGGGACAGGGGCTCCTACAATGAGCAGTTCTTC,TRBJ2-1,NA,TRBD1,TRBV6-1
CASSPETPTDTQYF,TGTGCCAGCAGTCCAGAGACCCCCACAGATACGCAGTATTTT,TRBJ2-3,NA,NA,TRBV27
CASSQDRDWYEQYF,TGCGCCAGCAGCCAAGACAGGGATTGGTACGAGCAGTACTTC,TRBJ2-7,NA,NA,TRBV4-3
CASSLGGDTYEQYF,TGTGCCAGCAGCTTAGGGGGGGATACTTACGAGCAGTACTTC,TRBJ2-7,NA,NA,TRBV13